These 20 T cell receptor beta chains originate from one sample sequenced in a study of blood T cell repertoires in COVID-19. TCRdb's copy holds only in-frame clones and misses some; the assay was immunoSEQ multiplex PCR. The sample includes some 58,000 clones, 90% to 95% of them seen just once. The specimen was peripheral blood. The receptors originated from a man aged 50 to 59 with active COVID-19.

This chain joins TRBV5-5 and TRBJ1-5; 7 nucleotides match TRBD1. CDR1 and CDR2 from the germline V gene are SGHKS and YYEKEE (reference sequence). Trimming took 4 bases from V and 0 from J; bases not matched to a gene: 4. CDR3 length: 15 residues. CDR3 nucleotides: TGTGCCAGCAGCCGACAGGGTAATAGCAATCAGCCCCAGCATTTT. As protein: CASSRQGNSNQPQHF.

V is TRBV18 and J is TRBJ1-1; TRBD1 agrees at 7 bases. Germline V lookup: CDR1 KGHSH, CDR2 LQKENI. The trim removed 8 bases at V and 10 bases at J, leaving 10 bases unmatched. The CDR3 runs to 12 residues. The CDR3 here is CASTRDSFLAFF. DNA for the CDR3: TGTGCCAGCACTCGGGACAGTTTTTTAGCTTTCTTT.

The chain uses TRBV5-8 and TRBJ2-1; 7 nucleotides align to TRBD2. The germline V gene has CDR1 SGHTS and CDR2 YDEGEE. The CDR3 consists of 14 residues. After removal of 2 bases from V and 7 bases from J, the junction contained 6 bases not matched to a gene. CDR3 sequence reads: CASSLGRVPNEQFF. The CDR3 DNA reads as TGTGCCAGCAGCTTAGGGAGGGTGCCGAATGAGCAGTTCTTC. Full variable domain (missing parts from reference TRBV5-8 and TRBJ2-1): EAGVTQSPTHLIKTRGQQATLRCSPISGHTSVYWYQQALGLGLQFLLWYDEGEERNRGNFPPRFSGRQFPNYSSELNVNALELEDSALYLCASSLGRVPNEQFFGPGTRLTVL.

V gene TRBV11-3 combines with J gene TRBJ2-1, with D unclear. V lost 1 base and J lost 6, with 16 bases in between. The CDR3 has 16 amino acids. Germline CDR1 reads SGHNT; CDR2 reads YENEEA. The CDR3 region has the DNA TGTGCCAGCAGCTTAGGAGGTTCCGGGTCTGTCAATGAGCAGTTCTTC. This encodes CASSLGGSGSVNEQFF.

The genes are TRBV27 and TRBJ1-1; 7 bases agree with TRBD1. CDR3 length: 14 amino acids. In germline, CDR1 is MNHEY, CDR2 SMNVEV (reference sequence). J lost 6 bases, V lost 3 bases, and 7 bases had no gene match. Written as DNA, the CDR3 is TGTGCCAGCAGTTTCGAGACAGGGTCGCCTGAAGCTTTCTTT. Translation: CASSFETGSPEAFF.

The V gene is TRBV10-3, the J gene TRBJ2-1; TRBD2 matches 7 bases. This CDR3 is 12 amino acids long. Per germline, CDR1 ENHRY and CDR2 SYGVKD. V shed 9 bases, J shed 6 bases, and the junction held 5 bases outside the gene matches. The CDR3 coding sequence is TGTGCCATGAAGACTAGCAGCAATGAGCAGTTCTTC. This sequence encodes CAMKTSSNEQFF.

The chain uses TRBV12-3 or TRBV12-4 and TRBJ1-4; D is uncertain. V was shortened by 6 bases and J by 5 bases, with 10 bases between the two germline ends. The CDR3 sequence is 13 residues long. CDR3 in amino acids: CASSFTENEKLFF. CDR3 coding DNA: TGTGCCAGCAGCTTTACAGAGAATGAAAAACTGTTTTTT.

The chain joins TRBV18 to TRBJ2-5; D is ambiguous. The V gene lost 2 bases and the J gene lost 6 bases, with 7 bases spanning the gap. Germline V CDR1 and CDR2: KGHSH, LQKENI. This CDR3 is built from 12 residues. CDR3 bases: TGTGCCAGCTCACCAATGGAGAAGACCCAGTACTTC. This translates into CASSPMEKTQYF.

The rearrangement links TRBV12-3 or TRBV12-4 to TRBJ2-7, with TRBD1 identical over 8 bases. With V trimmed by 6 bases and J by 3 bases, 4 bases remained unmatched. CDR3 length: 13 amino acids. CDR3 sequence: CASSRTGSYEQYF. The CDR3 DNA sequence: TGTGCCAGCAGCAGGACAGGGAGCTACGAGCAGTACTTC.

The chain carries TRBV6-2 or TRBV6-3 and TRBJ1-5; 9 bases agree with TRBD1. The V segment lost 3 bases and the J segment 5 bases; nucleotides outside the gene matches: 5. This CDR3 has 15 residues. Germline V CDR1 and CDR2: MNHEY, SVGEGT. The CDR3 DNA follows: TGTGCCAGCAGTTATCCGACAGGGGGGCATCAGCCCCAGCATTTT. Protein product: CASSYPTGGHQPQHF.

The chain uses TRBV7-8 and TRBJ2-5, with TRBD2 matching over 8 bases. This CDR3 region has 13 residues. The V gene end was trimmed by 4 bases and the J gene end by 5 bases; junction bases not matched to a gene: 3. CDR1 and CDR2 from the germline V gene are SGHVS and FQNEAQ. CDR3 bases: TGTGCCAGCAGCTCCGGACTAGCTGAGACCCAGTACTTC. As protein: CASSSGLAETQYF.

The chain is built from TRBV10-2 and TRBJ2-7; D perhaps matches TRBD1 (6 bases). With 5 bases removed from V and 2 bases from J, the gap between germline ends came to 10 bases. The CDR3 is 13 amino acids. Germline CDR1 and CDR2: WSHSY and SAAADI. In DNA, the CDR3 is TGCGCCAGCAGTTCCCGACAGGCCTACGAGCAGTACTTC. Its protein product is CASSSRQAYEQYF.

The chain has TRBV11-3 and TRBJ2-2; D might be TRBD1 (5 bases). Trimming shortened V by 9 bases and J by 2 bases, and 22 bases separated the two germline ends. The CDR3 spans 17 residues. CDR1 is SGHNT and CDR2 is YENEEA in the germline V gene. CDR3 loop: CASTMGLYHSNTGELFF. The CDR3 bases are TGTGCCAGTACTATGGGGCTGTACCACTCCAACACCGGGGAGCTGTTTTTT.

The sample holds one count of this clone. The chain is built from TRBV9 and TRBJ2-1, with D possibly matching TRBD2 (5 bases). Germline lookup yields CDR1 SGDLS and CDR2 YYNGEE. The CDR3 totals 14 residues. V lost 0 bases and J lost 6, with 10 bases in between. The CDR3 protein is CASSVGGQANEQFF. CDR3 nucleotide sequence: TGTGCCAGCAGCGTAGGAGGGCAGGCCAATGAGCAGTTCTTC.

The genes are TRBV5-6 and TRBJ2-1; TRBD2 agrees at 14 bases. The CDR3 has 15 residues. The V gene end was trimmed by 3 bases and the J gene end by 9 bases; junction bases not matched to a gene: 5. In germline, CDR1 is SGHDT, CDR2 YYEEEE. CDR3 in DNA: TGTGCCAGCAGCTGGGGACTAGCGGGAGTAGGTGAGCAGTTCTTC. Translation gives CASSWGLAGVGEQFF.

This rearrangement joins TRBV6-5 to TRBJ1-2, with D perhaps matching TRBD1 (6 bases). Per the germline V gene, CDR1 is MNHEY and CDR2 is SVGAGI. The CDR3 covers 15 residues. V was cut by 5 bases and J by 5 bases, with 18 bases left in between. The CDR3 here is CASSPDQGLWYGYTF. The CDR3, as DNA: TGTGCCAGCAGTCCGGACCAGGGGTTATGGTATGGCTACACCTTC.

The chain couples TRBV30 to TRBJ2-2; D remains ambiguous. From germline, CDR1 is GTSNPN and CDR2 SVGIG (reference sequence). The CDR3 length is 13 residues. Trimming took off 2 bases at V and 0 bases at J, with 4 bases between the two ends. The CDR3 DNA sequence: TGTGCCTGGAGTATCACGAACACCGGGGAGCTGTTTTTT. It is translated as CAWSITNTGELFF. Using reference TRBV30 and TRBJ2-2 for the parts outside the CDR3, the full variable domain is SQTIHQWPATLVQPVGSPLSLECTVEGTSNPNLYWYRQAAGRGLQLLFYSVGIGQISSEVPQNLSASRPQDRQFILSSKKLLLSDSGFYLCAWSITNTGELFFGEGSRLTVL.

The chain uses TRBV12-5 and TRBJ2-7, with a tentative D call TRBD1 (6 bases). V shed 10 bases and J shed 0 bases, with 16 bases lying between them. This CDR3 has 14 residues. From germline, CDR1 is LGHNT and CDR2 FRNRAP. The CDR3 DNA reads TGTGCTACCATCCAGGACAGCCTCTCCTACGAGCAGTACTTC. As protein: CATIQDSLSYEQYF.

The V gene is TRBV3-1 (or the pseudogene TRBV3-2), the J gene TRBJ2-3; D is unclear. The length of the CDR3 is 12 residues. The germline CDR1 and CDR2 sequences are LGHDT and YNNKEL (reference sequence). V was shortened by 4 bases and J by 6 bases, with 8 bases between the two germline ends. For the CDR3, the DNA is TGTGCCAGCAGCCTTTCCTCCGATACGCAGTATTTT. It specifies CASSLSSDTQYF.

The CDR3 is CASSGRRGVGAGELFF. In nucleotides, the CDR3 is TGTGCCAGCAGCGGGCGACGGGGGGTTGGAGCCGGGGAGCTGTTTTTT. The genes are TRBV9 and TRBJ2-2; 7 nucleotides line up with TRBD2. V trimming: 3 bases; J trimming: 6 bases; junction bases outside the gene matches: 11. This CDR3 is 16 amino acids long. Germline V gene lookup returns CDR1 SGDLS and CDR2 YYNGEE. The entire variable domain, with the rest obtained from reference TRBV9 and TRBJ2-2, is as follows: DSGVTQTPKHLITATGQRVTLRCSPRSGDLSVYWYQQSLDQGLQFLIQYYNGEERAKGNILERFSAQQFPDLHSELNLSSLELGDSALYFCASSGRRGVGAGELFFGEGSRLTVL.